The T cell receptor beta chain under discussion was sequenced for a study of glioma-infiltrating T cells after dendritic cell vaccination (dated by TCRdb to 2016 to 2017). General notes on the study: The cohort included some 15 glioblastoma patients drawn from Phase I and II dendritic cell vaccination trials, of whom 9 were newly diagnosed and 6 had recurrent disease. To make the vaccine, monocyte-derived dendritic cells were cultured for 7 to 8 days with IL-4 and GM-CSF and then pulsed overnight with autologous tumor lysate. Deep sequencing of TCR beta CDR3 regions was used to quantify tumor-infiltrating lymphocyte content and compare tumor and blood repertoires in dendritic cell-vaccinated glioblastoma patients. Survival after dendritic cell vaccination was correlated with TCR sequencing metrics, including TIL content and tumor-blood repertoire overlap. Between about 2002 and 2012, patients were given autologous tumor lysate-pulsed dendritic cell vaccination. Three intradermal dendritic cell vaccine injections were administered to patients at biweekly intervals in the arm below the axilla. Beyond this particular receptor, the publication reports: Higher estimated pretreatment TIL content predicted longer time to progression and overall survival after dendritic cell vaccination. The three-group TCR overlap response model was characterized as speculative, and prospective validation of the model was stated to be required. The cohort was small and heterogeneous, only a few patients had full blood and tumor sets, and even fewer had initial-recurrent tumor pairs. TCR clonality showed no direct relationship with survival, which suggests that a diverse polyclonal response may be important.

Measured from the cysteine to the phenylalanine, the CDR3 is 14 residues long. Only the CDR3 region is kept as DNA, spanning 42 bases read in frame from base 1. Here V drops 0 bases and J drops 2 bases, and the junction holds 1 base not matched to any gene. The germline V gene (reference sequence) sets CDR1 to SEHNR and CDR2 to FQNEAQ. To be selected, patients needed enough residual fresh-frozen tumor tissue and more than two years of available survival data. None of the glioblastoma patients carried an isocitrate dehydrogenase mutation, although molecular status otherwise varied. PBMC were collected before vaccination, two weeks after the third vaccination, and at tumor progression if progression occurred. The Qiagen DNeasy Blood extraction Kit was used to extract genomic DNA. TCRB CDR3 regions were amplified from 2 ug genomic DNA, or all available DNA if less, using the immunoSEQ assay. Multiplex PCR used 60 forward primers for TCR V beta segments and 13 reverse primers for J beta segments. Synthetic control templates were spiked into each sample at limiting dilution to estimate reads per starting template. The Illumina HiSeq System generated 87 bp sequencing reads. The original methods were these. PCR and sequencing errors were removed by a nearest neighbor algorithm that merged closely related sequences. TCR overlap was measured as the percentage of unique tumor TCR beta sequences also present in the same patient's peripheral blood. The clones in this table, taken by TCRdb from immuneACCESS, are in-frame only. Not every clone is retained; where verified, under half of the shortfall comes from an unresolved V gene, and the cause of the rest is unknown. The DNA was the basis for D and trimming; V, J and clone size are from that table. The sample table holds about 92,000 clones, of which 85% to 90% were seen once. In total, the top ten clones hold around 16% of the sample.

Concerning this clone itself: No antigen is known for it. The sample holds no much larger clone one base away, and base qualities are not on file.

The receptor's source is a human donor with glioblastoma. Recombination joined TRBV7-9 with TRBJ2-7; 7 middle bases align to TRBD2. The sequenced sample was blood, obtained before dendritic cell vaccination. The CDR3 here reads CASSLAGGTYEQYF. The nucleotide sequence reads TGTGCCAGCAGCTTAGCGGGAGGGACCTACGAGCAGTACTTC.